The 5 T cell receptor beta chains listed next were all sequenced from one sample in a study of cytomegalovirus exposure and HLA in healthy donors. Primers included in the PCR were 60 Vbeta and 13 Jbeta primers. Clones were sequenced by immunoSEQ multiplex PCR, and TCRdb holds only the in-frame ones, with some missing. Of 140,000 to 150,000 clones in the sample, approximately 9% were seen once. The sequenced sample consisted of PBMCs. These receptors all stem from a male donor in good health and CMV-seronegative.

This clone was detected a few times. The J gene is TRBJ1-5, the V gene TRBV6-1; 8 nucleotides agree with TRBD1. There are 15 residues in the CDR3. The V segment lost 5 bases and the J segment 2 bases; nucleotides outside the gene matches: 5. From germline, CDR1 is MNHNS and CDR2 SASEGT. The CDR3, as DNA: TGTGCCAGCAGTCCACAGGGGGGCGGCAATCAGCCCCAGCATTTT. Translation: CASSPQGGGNQPQHF.

This clone was detected a few times. This chain joins TRBV27 and TRBJ1-5; D is uncertain. Germline CDR1 and CDR2: MNHEY and SMNVEV (reference sequence). Trimming pared 1 base from V and 1 base from J, leaving 8 bases between. The CDR3 is made up of 15 amino acids. CDR3 protein: CASSLWASSNQPQHF. The CDR3, as DNA: TGTGCCAGCAGTTTATGGGCCAGCAGCAATCAGCCCCAGCATTTT.

This clone was counted between two and nine times. The V call is TRBV18, the J call TRBJ2-7, with 10 bases that match TRBD2. With 6 bases clipped from V and 1 base from J, the junction kept 6 bases outside the gene matches. Germline V gene lookup returns CDR1 KGHSH and CDR2 LQKENI. The CDR3 consists of 15 residues. CDR3 in amino acids: CASSLSGRGSYEQYF. The CDR3, as DNA: TGTGCCAGCTCTCTCAGCGGGAGGGGTTCCTACGAGCAGTACTTC. Full variable domain (remainder filled in from reference TRBV18 and TRBJ2-7): NAGVMQNPRHLVRRRGQEARLRCSPMKGHSHVYWYRQLPEEGLKFMVYLQKENIIDESGMPKERFSAEFPKEGPSILRIQQVVRGDSAAYFCASSLSGRGSYEQYFGPGTRLTVT.

This clone has a handful of counts. J is TRBJ1-1 and V is TRBV11-2; a weak D match, TRBD1 (5 bases). The CDR3 spans 17 residues. Trimming cost V 1 base and J 1 base, with 16 bases left between them. Looked up from germline, CDR1 is SGHAT and CDR2 is FQNNGV. As DNA, the CDR3 is TGTGCCAGCAGCTTAGCCCCCTACGACAGCAGGAACACTGAAGCTTTCTTT. This sequence encodes CASSLAPYDSRNTEAFF. The entire variable domain, with the rest obtained from reference TRBV11-2 and TRBJ1-1, is as follows: EAGVAQSPRYKIIEKRQSVAFWCNPISGHATLYWYQQILGQGPKLLIQFQNNGVVDDSQLPKDRFSAERLKGVDSTLKIQPAKLEDSAVYLCASSLAPYDSRNTEAFFGQGTRLTVV.

This clone was seen more than once but under ten times. The chain recombines TRBV4-3 with TRBJ2-1, with 8 bases that match TRBD2. This CDR3 is 17 amino acids long. CDR1 and CDR2 (germline): LGHNA, YSLEER. V trimming: 0 bases; J trimming: 3 bases; junction bases outside the gene matches: 7. In nucleotides, the CDR3 is TGCGCCAGCAGCCAAGATCCCCCGGGAGGGTACTACAATGAGCAGTTCTTC. Its protein product is CASSQDPPGGYYNEQFF.